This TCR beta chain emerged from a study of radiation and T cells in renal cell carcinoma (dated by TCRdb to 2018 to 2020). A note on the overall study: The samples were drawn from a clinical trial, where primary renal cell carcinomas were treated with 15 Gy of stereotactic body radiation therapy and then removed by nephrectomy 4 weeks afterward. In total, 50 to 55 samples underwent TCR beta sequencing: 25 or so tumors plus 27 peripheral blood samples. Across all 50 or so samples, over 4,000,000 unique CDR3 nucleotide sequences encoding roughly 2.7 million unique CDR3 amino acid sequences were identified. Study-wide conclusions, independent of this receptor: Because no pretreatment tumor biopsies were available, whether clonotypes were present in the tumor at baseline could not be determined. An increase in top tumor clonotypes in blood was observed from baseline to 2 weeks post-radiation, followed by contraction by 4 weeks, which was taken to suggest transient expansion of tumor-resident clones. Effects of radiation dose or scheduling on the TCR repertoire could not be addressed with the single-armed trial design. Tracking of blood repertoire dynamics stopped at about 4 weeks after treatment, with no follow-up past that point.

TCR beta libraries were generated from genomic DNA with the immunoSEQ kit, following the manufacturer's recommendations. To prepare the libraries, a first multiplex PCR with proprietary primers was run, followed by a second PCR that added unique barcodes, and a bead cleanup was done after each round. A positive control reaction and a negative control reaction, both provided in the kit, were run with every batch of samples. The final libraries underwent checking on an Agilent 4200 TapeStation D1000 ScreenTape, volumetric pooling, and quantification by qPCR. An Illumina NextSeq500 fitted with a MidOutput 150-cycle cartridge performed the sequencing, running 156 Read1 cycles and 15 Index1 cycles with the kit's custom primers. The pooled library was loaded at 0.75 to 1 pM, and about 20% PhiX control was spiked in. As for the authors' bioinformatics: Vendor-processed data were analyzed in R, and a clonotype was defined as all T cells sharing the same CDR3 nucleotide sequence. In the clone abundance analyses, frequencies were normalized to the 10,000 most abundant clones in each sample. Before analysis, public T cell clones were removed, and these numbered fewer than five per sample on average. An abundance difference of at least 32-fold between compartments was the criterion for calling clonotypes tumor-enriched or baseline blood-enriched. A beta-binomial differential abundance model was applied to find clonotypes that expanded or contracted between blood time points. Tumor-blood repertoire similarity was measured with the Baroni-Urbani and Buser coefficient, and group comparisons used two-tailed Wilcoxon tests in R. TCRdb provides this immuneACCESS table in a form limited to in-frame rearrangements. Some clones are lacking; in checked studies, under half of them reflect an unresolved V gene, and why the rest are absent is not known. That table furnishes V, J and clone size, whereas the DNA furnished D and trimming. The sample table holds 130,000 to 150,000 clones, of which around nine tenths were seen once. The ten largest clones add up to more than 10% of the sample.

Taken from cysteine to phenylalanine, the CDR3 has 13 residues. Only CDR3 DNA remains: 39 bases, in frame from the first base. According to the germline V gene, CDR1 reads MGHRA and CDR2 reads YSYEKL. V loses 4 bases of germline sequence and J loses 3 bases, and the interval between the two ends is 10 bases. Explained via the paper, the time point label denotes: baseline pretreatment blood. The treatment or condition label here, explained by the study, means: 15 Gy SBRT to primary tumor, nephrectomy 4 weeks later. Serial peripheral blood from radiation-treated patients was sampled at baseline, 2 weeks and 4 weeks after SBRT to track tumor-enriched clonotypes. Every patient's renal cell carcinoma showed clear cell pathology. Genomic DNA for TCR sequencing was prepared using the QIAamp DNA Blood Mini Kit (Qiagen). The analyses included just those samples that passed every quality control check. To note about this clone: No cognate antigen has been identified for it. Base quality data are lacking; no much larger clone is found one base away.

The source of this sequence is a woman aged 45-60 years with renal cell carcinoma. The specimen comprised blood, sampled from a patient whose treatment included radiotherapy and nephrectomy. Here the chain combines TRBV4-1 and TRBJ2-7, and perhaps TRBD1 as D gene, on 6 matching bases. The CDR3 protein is CASSPTQGYEQYF. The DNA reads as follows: TGCGCCAGCAGCCCAACACAGGGCTACGAGCAGTACTTC.